This TCR beta chain was obtained from a study of blood T cell repertoires in COVID-19. About the study: Spain, Italy and the United States supplied samples that represented acute and convalescent COVID-19. The analysed material was cDNA or gDNA that came from T cells, B-cell-depleted T cells, or PBMCs.

Followed over time, Seattle patients had been enrolled while infection was active. Under the authors' procedure: Reference gene primer amplification yielded estimated nucleated cell counts. Data came from immunoSEQ multiplex PCR; TCRdb stores just in-frame clones and leaves some out. The V and J calls and clone size are taken from that table; D and trimming were inferred from the DNA. The top ten hold 9.5% to 13% of the sample, which has around 260,000 clones, approximately 88% seen once. The clonotype comes from a woman in her seventies with COVID-19, enrolled during active disease. The sequencing sample was made of peripheral blood.

CDR3 in amino acids: CAWGSSYNEQFF. The CDR3 DNA reads TGTGCCTGGGGGAGCTCCTACAATGAGCAGTTCTTC. V gene TRBV30 combines with J gene TRBJ2-1, with TRBD2 as a possible D gene (5 bases). The CDR3 consists of 12 residues. Trimming left V 5 bases short and J 0 bases short, with 5 bases between. The V gene's germline CDR1 is GTSNPN and CDR2 SVGIG (reference sequence).